This T cell receptor beta chain was documented in a study of PD-1 blockade in classical Hodgkin lymphoma. Findings of the study overall: Reported baseline diversity: healthy donors highest, relapsed/refractory patients lowest. Baseline diversity resembling that of newly diagnosed patients was seen in complete responders. Researchers reported that CD4+ TCR diversity, though not CD8+, rose significantly by C4D1.

From germline, CDR1 is SEHNR and CDR2 FQNEAQ (reference sequence). With V trimmed by 6 bases and J by 6 bases, 10 bases remained unmatched. This CDR3 has 15 amino acids. Sequencing was performed with immunoSEQ multiplex PCR; in TCRdb, only in-frame clones are kept and a portion is missing. Of approximately 50,000 clones in the sample, roughly 91% were seen once. To note about this clone: Its antigen is not known.

Relapses following autologous stem cell transplantation were seen in all patients, with brentuximab vedotin exposure varying. The rearrangement joins TRBV7-9 to TRBJ1-5, with 8 nucleotides matching TRBD1. Specimen: peripheral blood mononuclear cells (PBMCs), collected before the second cycle of nivolumab. The receptor's source is a human donor with classical Hodgkin lymphoma. The CDR3 sequence: CASSSSGGGGQPQHF. CDR3 bases: TGTGCCAGCAGTTCATCAGGGGGCGGGGGTCAGCCCCAGCATTTT.